This entry lists 18 T cell receptor beta chains sequenced from one sample in a study of human T cells and chemical hapten exposure. Total RNA was isolated from unfractionated whole blood. TCRdb analysed the 5' RACE reads with MiXCR anew, one entry per CDR3 protein. This repertoire shows about 80,000 distinct CDR3 sequences, 6% to 8.5% found once; its top ten account for under 3%. The source is a male donor in good health.

The sample holds a few counts of this clonotype. V is TRBV12-3 or TRBV12-4 and J is TRBJ2-5; possible D gene TRBD1, 6 bases. Between the trimmed V and J ends, which lost 6 bases and 4 bases, there was a span of 18 bases. This CDR3 is 15 amino acids long. CDR3 sequence reads: CASSRRTAPPETQYF. In nucleotides, the CDR3 is TGTGCCAGCAGCCGTCGGACAGCTCCTCCAGAGACCCAGTACTTC.

This clonotype was found many times. This rearrangement joins TRBV27 to TRBJ2-7, with TRBD2 matching 10 bases. Trimming took 7 bases from V and 1 from J; bases not matched to a gene: 4. This CDR3 is 14 amino acids long. The germline V gene has CDR1 MNHEY and CDR2 SMNVEV (reference sequence). The CDR3 DNA is TGTGCCAGCACCCGGACTAGCGGATCCTACGAGCAGTACTTC. Encoded protein: CASTRTSGSYEQYF.

This clonotype appeared many times. The chain links TRBV6-2 or TRBV6-3 to TRBJ1-1; a possible D gene is TRBD1 (5 bases). V was trimmed by 4 bases and J by 3 bases, leaving 24 bases between them. The CDR3 has 18 amino acids. Looked up from germline, CDR1 is MNHEY and CDR2 is SVGEGT. The CDR3 here is CASSWLGTKSQMHTEAFF. The CDR3 DNA is TGTGCCAGCAGTTGGTTAGGGACGAAGTCTCAAATGCACACTGAAGCTTTCTTT.

This clonotype was counted at least ten times. This chain joins TRBV5-5 and TRBJ2-4, with a tentative D call TRBD1 (6 bases). Germline loops: CDR1 SGHKS, CDR2 YYEKEE (reference sequence). There are 20 residues in the CDR3. Trimming took off 0 bases at V and 1 base at J, with 23 bases between the two ends. The CDR3 region is CASSLGFSPFARGAKNIQYF. In nucleotides, the CDR3 is TGTGCCAGCAGCTTGGGCTTCTCCCCCTTTGCCAGGGGTGCCAAAAACATTCAGTACTTC.

The table lists this clonotype with many counts. The rearrangement links TRBV20-1 to TRBJ2-7; D could derive from TRBD1 or TRBD2 (5 bases each). This CDR3 is built from 14 residues. Trimming stripped 3 bases from V and 7 bases from J, with 19 bases between. In germline, CDR1 is DFQATT, CDR2 SNEGSKA (reference sequence). CDR3 nucleotides: TGCAGTGCTAGGAACCGGGACGTCGGCGGGGAGCAGTACTTC. This gives the protein CSARNRDVGGEQYF.

This clonotype was seen only a few times. This sequence joins TRBV5-4 and TRBJ1-4; D may be TRBD1 (5 bases). CDR3 length equals 15 residues. Trimming cost V 6 bases and J 6 bases, with 18 bases left between them. Germline V lookup: CDR1 SGHNT, CDR2 YYREEE (reference sequence). The CDR3 region is CASNRKGAGDEKLFF. CDR3 sequence (DNA): TGTGCCAGCAACAGGAAAGGGGCCGGGGATGAAAAACTGTTTTTT.

This clonotype showed up many times. The chain uses TRBV30 and TRBJ1-1; D may be TRBD1 (5 bases). The ends were cut back, 4 bases at V and 6 bases at J, with 12 bases in the middle. The CDR3 spans 12 residues. Germline V CDR1 and CDR2: GTSNPN, SVGIG (reference sequence). CDR3 residues: CAWIIGEAEAFF. The CDR3 DNA reads as TGTGCCTGGATTATAGGGGAAGCTGAAGCTTTCTTT.

This clonotype showed up many times. This chain joins TRBV3-1 and TRBJ2-2; 10 nucleotides match TRBD1. CDR1 is LGHDT, CDR2 YNNKEL, per germline (reference sequence). This CDR3 contains 15 residues. Losses at the gene ends were 4 bases for V and 4 bases for J; bases not matched to a gene: 3. The CDR3 spells CASSLGQGSTGELFF. The CDR3 region has the DNA TGTGCCAGCAGCCTGGGACAGGGGAGCACCGGGGAGCTGTTTTTT. Drawing the rest from reference TRBV3-1 and TRBJ2-2, the complete variable domain is DTAVSQTPKYLVTQMGNDKSIKCEQNLGHDTMYWYKQDSKKFLKIMFSYNNKELIINETVPNRFSPKSPDKAHLNLHINSLELGDSAVYFCASSLGQGSTGELFFGEGSRLTVL.

The chain combines TRBV7-2 with TRBJ1-5; tentatively, D is TRBD1 (6 bases). Germline CDR1 reads SGHTA; CDR2 reads FQGNSA. The V end was cut by 2 bases, the J end by 6 bases, with 11 bases between. The CDR3 covers 14 residues. As DNA, the CDR3 is TGTGCCAGCAGCTTAACAGGGATAGCTCAGCCCCAGCATTTT. Translating gives CASSLTGIAQPQHF. The variable domain in full, completed from reference TRBV7-2 and TRBJ1-5, reads GAGVSQSPSNKVTEKGKDVELRCDPISGHTALYWYRQSLGQGLEFLIYFQGNSAPDKSGLPSDRFSAERTGGSVSTLTIQRTQQEDSAVYLCASSLTGIAQPQHFGDGTRLSIL.

The chain links TRBV11-1 to TRBJ2-2; TRBD2 aligns across 10 bases. Trimming took 5 bases from V and 6 from J; bases not matched to a gene: 9. This CDR3 has 16 residues. The germline CDR1 and CDR2 sequences are SGHAT and FQDESV (reference sequence). The DNA for the CDR3 is TGTGCCAGCAGCACGCCTAGCGGGAGTTGGGCCGGGGAGCTGTTTTTT. Its protein is CASSTPSGSWAGELFF.

This clonotype appeared a few times. The chain carries TRBV7-9 and TRBJ2-3; 9 bases fit TRBD1. The V gene's germline CDR1 is SEHNR and CDR2 FQNEAQ (reference sequence). CDR3 size: 16 residues. Trimming removed 5 bases from V and 3 bases from J; junction bases left unmatched: 9. This CDR3 reads CASSQRQGGKTDTQYF. The CDR3 DNA is TGTGCCAGCAGCCAAAGACAGGGGGGTAAGACAGATACGCAGTATTTT.

This clonotype was seen many times. The genes are TRBV2 and TRBJ2-7, with 8 nucleotides matching TRBD2. The CDR3 is 13 residues long. V shed 8 bases and J 4 bases; nucleotides not matched to a gene: 7. Germline V CDR1 and CDR2: SNHLY, FYNNEI. The chain's CDR3 is CASAVSGSYEQYF. The DNA of the CDR3 is TGTGCCAGCGCCGTCAGCGGGAGTTACGAGCAGTACTTC.

This clonotype occurred a few times. The chain joins TRBV20-1 to TRBJ2-4, with 11 bases matching TRBD2. Trimming cost V 6 bases and J 6 bases; bases outside gene matches: 13. This CDR3 is built from 16 residues. CDR1 is DFQATT and CDR2 is SNEGSKA in the germline V gene (reference sequence). The CDR3, as DNA: TGCAGTGCAAAAAGGCAAACCGGGACTAGCGGAAACATTCAGTACTTC. It is translated as CSAKRQTGTSGNIQYF.

The chain is built from TRBV2 and TRBJ2-7; TRBD2 aligns across 12 bases. The CDR3 runs to 16 residues. V gave up 5 bases and J gave up 5 bases; unmatched junction bases: 10. CDR1 and CDR2 from the germline V gene are SNHLY and FYNNEI. The DNA for the CDR3 is TGTGCCAGCAGTCCAGTCCGACTAGCGGGAGTAGACGAGCAGTACTTC. This gives the protein CASSPVRLAGVDEQYF.

The CDR3 coding sequence is TGCGCCAGCAGCTTGGGGCAAGCTAACTATGGCTACACCTTC. As protein: CASSLGQANYGYTF. The rearrangement uses TRBV5-1 and TRBJ1-2, with D uncertain. The germline V gene has CDR1 SGHRS and CDR2 YFSETQ. The CDR3 length is 14 residues. V was pared by 0 bases and J by 0 bases, with 6 bases between.

This clonotype showed up just a few times. The rearrangement uses TRBV5-1 and TRBJ1-1; no clear D gene. Deletions cut 2 bases from V and 4 bases from J, with 9 bases between. CDR3 size: 13 residues. Germline V gives CDR1 SGHRS, CDR2 YFSETQ. The DNA for the CDR3 is TGCGCCAGCAGCTTCGAGTTTTCCACTGAAGCTTTCTTT. The encoded protein is CASSFEFSTEAFF.

This clonotype was observed at least ten times. The chain carries TRBV21-1 and TRBJ2-5; TRBD1 reflects the table's D call only, with no check against the DNA. TRBV21-1 is a pseudogene segment. The CDR3 totals 14 residues. The CDR3 DNA follows: TGTGCCAGCAGCGAGGACAGGGGGCATGAGACCCAGTACTTC. Translating gives CASSEDRGHETQYF.

This sequence joins TRBV29-1 and TRBJ2-2; D gene unclear. This CDR3 has 13 amino acids. Trimming pared 4 bases from V and 0 bases from J, leaving 6 bases between. Germline assignment: CDR1 SQVTM and CDR2 ANQGSEA. The CDR3: CSVVRANTGELFF. The CDR3 DNA reads TGCAGCGTTGTACGAGCGAACACCGGGGAGCTGTTTTTT.